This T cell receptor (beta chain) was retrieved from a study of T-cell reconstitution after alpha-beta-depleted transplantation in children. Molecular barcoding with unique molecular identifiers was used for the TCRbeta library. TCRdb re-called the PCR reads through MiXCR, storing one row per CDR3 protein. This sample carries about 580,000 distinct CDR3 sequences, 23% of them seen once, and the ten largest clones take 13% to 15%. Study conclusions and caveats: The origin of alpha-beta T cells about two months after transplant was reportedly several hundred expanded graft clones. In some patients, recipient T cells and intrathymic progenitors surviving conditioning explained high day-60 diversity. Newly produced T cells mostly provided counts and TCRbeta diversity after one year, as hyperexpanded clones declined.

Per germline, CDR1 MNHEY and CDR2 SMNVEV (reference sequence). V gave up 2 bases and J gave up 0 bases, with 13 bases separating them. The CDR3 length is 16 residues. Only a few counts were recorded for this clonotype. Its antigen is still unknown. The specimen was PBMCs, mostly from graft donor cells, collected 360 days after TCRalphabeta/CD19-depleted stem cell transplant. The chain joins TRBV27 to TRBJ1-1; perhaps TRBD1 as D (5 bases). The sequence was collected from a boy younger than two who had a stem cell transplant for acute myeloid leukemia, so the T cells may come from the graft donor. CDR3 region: CASSLAPGAMNTEAFF. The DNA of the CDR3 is TGTGCCAGCAGTTTAGCCCCCGGGGCGATGAACACTGAAGCTTTCTTT.